Following are 9 T cell receptor beta chains from one sample sequenced in a study of T cells after yellow fever vaccination. Using its own MiXCR run on the 5' RACE reads, TCRdb lists one record per CDR3 protein. The table includes roughly 170,000 distinct CDR3 sequences, about a tenth detected once. This specimen was CD8+ T cells sorted from PBMCs, taken 45 days after the yellow fever booster vaccination. These receptors all come from a man younger than 30 who received the YFV17D yellow fever vaccine.

The chain joins TRBV12-3 or TRBV12-4 to TRBJ2-7, with D unresolved. The length of the CDR3 is 13 residues. V was clipped by 3 bases and J by 2 bases, with 8 bases between them. The CDR3 DNA follows: TGTGCCAGCAGTTTGGACGGAACCTACGAGCAGTACTTC. It codes for CASSLDGTYEQYF.

The rearrangement joins TRBV6-1 to TRBJ2-6; no clear D. The CDR3 contains 14 residues. Germline V lookup: CDR1 MNHNS, CDR2 SASEGT. Trimming removed 6 bases at V and 4 bases at J, with 10 bases between. CDR3 amino acids: CASSVLRGANVLTF. The DNA of the CDR3 is TGTGCCAGCAGCGTACTCAGGGGGGCCAACGTCCTGACTTTC.

The chain combines TRBV6-2 or TRBV6-3 with TRBJ2-2; TRBD1 matches at 8 bases. V lost 4 bases, J lost 2 bases, and 12 bases stayed unmatched. CDR1 is MNHEY, CDR2 SVGEGT, per germline. The CDR3 length is 18 residues. CDR3 DNA: TGTGCCAGCAGTTTCTCATACTTCGGACAGGGTAACACCGGGGAGCTGTTTTTT. Its translation is CASSFSYFGQGNTGELFF.

At least ten counts were recorded for this clonotype. The J gene is TRBJ1-1, the V gene TRBV12-3 or TRBV12-4; no reliable D call. V gave up 2 bases and J gave up 1 base, with 5 bases separating them. This CDR3 comprises 13 residues. The CDR3 coding sequence is TGTGCCAGCAGTTTATCTCCGAACACTGAAGCTTTCTTT. This encodes CASSLSPNTEAFF.

This rearrangement joins TRBV20-1 to TRBJ2-3; D not certain. V was clipped by 2 bases and J by 6 bases, with 12 bases between them. Germline V CDR1 and CDR2: DFQATT, SNEGSKA (reference sequence). The CDR3 spans 13 residues. In DNA form, the CDR3 reads TGCAGTGCTAGACCCCCTAGGCAGGATACGCAGTATTTT. Its protein product is CSARPPRQDTQYF.

This clonotype has just a few counts. The chain uses TRBV12-5 and TRBJ2-1, with 9 bases lining up with TRBD2. V gave up 2 bases and J gave up 5 bases; unmatched junction bases: 4. Germline V gives CDR1 LGHNT, CDR2 FRNRAP. The CDR3 is 15 residues long. DNA for the CDR3: TGTGCTAGTGGTTTGCCTAGCGGGGCCAACAATGAGCAGTTCTTC. Protein product: CASGLPSGANNEQFF.

This clonotype was seen just once. V gene TRBV5-1 combines with J gene TRBJ1-1; D possibly corresponds to TRBD1 (6 bases). This CDR3 has 14 residues. Trimming removed 4 bases from V and 3 bases from J, with 13 bases in between. Germline V gives CDR1 SGHRS, CDR2 YFSETQ. The CDR3 nucleotides read TGCGCCAGCAGCATTACAGGGCGGGACACTGAAGCTTTCTTT. Translating gives CASSITGRDTEAFF.

CDR3 residues: CASSLWTVPYEQYV. The CDR3 nucleotides are TGTGCCAGCAGTTTATGGACAGTCCCCTACGAGCAGTACGTC. The chain recombines TRBV28 with TRBJ2-7, with D possibly matching TRBD1 (5 bases). With 0 bases removed from V and 2 bases from J, the gap between germline ends came to 8 bases. CDR1 and CDR2 (germline): MDHEN, SYDVKM. This CDR3 is 14 amino acids long.

This clonotype was observed a few times. This rearrangement joins TRBV6-2 or TRBV6-3 to TRBJ1-5, with D maybe TRBD1 (6 bases). Germline V gene data show CDR1 as MNHEY and CDR2 as SVGEGT. CDR3 size: 15 residues. Trimming took off 4 bases at V and 2 bases at J, with 12 bases between the two ends. CDR3 amino acids: CASSWGARGNQPQHF. The CDR3 DNA follows: TGTGCCAGCAGTTGGGGGGCGAGGGGCAATCAGCCCCAGCATTTT.